This passage covers 28 T cell receptor beta chains from one sample sequenced in a study of post-analysis software for immune sequencing data. Unique molecular identifiers had been added to the TCR beta cDNA libraries. MiXCR, run by TCRdb on the PCR reads, gives a single entry per CDR3 protein. The sample lists 400,000 to 500,000 distinct CDR3 sequences; 35% to 45% were seen once. Study-level findings and limits: Patients used several TRBV segments, including TRBV5-6, TRBV5-1 and TRBV20-1, more often than controls.

For these TCRs, the target antigens are not known. Sequencing was carried out using blood. These receptors came from a girl aged 2 to 10 with multiple sclerosis.

This clonotype occurred a few times. This sequence joins TRBV4-1 and TRBJ2-1; 12 bases are shared with TRBD2. Looked up from germline, CDR1 is MGHRA and CDR2 is YSYEKL. J was trimmed by 6 bases and V by 0 bases; bases with no gene match: 3. The CDR3 has 16 residues. CDR3 loop: CASSQESGLAGNEQFF. The CDR3 DNA sequence: TGCGCCAGCAGCCAAGAATCGGGACTAGCGGGCAATGAGCAGTTCTTC.

There are a few counts of this clonotype. This chain joins TRBV7-9 and TRBJ2-7, with TRBD2 identical over 8 bases. The CDR3 is made up of 15 amino acids. Germline lookup yields CDR1 SEHNR and CDR2 FQNEAQ (reference sequence). The junction had 8 bases not matched to a gene; V was cut back by 5 bases and J by 2 bases. In nucleotides, the CDR3 is TGTGCCAGCAGCCCCGTGACTAGCGAAACCTACGAGCAGTACTTC. This translates into CASSPVTSETYEQYF.

The rearrangement joins TRBV12-3 or TRBV12-4 to TRBJ1-5; perhaps TRBD1 as D (6 bases). This CDR3 has 15 residues. Trimming took off 5 bases at V and 3 bases at J, with 14 bases between the two ends. The CDR3 nucleotides read TGTGCCAGCAGTATTTACAGGGATGACAATCAGCCCCAGCATTTT. Residues: CASSIYRDDNQPQHF.

This clonotype came up a few times. The gene calls are TRBV7-3 and TRBJ2-1; D unclear. Germline V gene data show CDR1 as SGHTA and CDR2 as FQGTGA. This CDR3 region has 16 residues. V lost 1 base and J lost 6, with 16 bases in between. The CDR3, as DNA: TGTGCCAGCAGCTTAATCCCAGGTCCTTGGGGCAATGAGCAGTTCTTC. Translation gives CASSLIPGPWGNEQFF.

This rearrangement joins TRBV28 to TRBJ1-4; D possibly corresponds to TRBD1 (6 bases). V lost 3 bases to trimming and J lost 2 bases, with 13 bases between them. The CDR3 consists of 16 residues. Germline CDR1 reads MDHEN; CDR2 reads SYDVKM. CDR3 in amino acids: CASSFSGGSTNEKLFF. The CDR3 nucleotides are TGTGCCAGCAGTTTCTCTGGGGGCAGCACTAATGAAAAACTGTTTTTT.

This chain uses TRBV12-3 or TRBV12-4 with TRBJ2-3; D gene uncertain. V gave up 5 bases and J gave up 4 bases, with 19 bases separating them. This CDR3 comprises 16 residues. The DNA of the CDR3 is TGTGCCAGCAGTCCAGCCCCACTGGCAGTCTCAGATACGCAGTATTTT. Translating it yields CASSPAPLAVSDTQYF.

This clonotype was picked up a small number of times. V usage is TRBV7-3 and J usage is TRBJ2-5; TRBD2 aligns across 9 bases. Trimming at V came to 6 bases and at J to 1 base, leaving 6 bases not matched to a gene. The germline V gene has CDR1 SGHTA and CDR2 FQGTGA. This CDR3 has 15 amino acids. This CDR3 reads CASSSSGALQETQYF. The CDR3 DNA follows: TGTGCCAGCAGTTCTAGCGGGGCGCTCCAAGAGACCCAGTACTTC.

This clonotype showed up just a few times. This rearrangement joins TRBV27 to TRBJ2-6, with TRBD2 identical over 11 bases. The germline gives CDR1 MNHEY, CDR2 SMNVEV (reference sequence). The CDR3 loop spans 17 amino acids. Unmatched junction bases numbered 2, after V lost 3 bases and J lost 1 base. The CDR3: CASSLASGGSGANVLTF. In nucleotides, the CDR3 is TGTGCCAGCAGTTTGGCTAGCGGGGGGTCTGGGGCCAACGTCCTGACTTTC.

This clonotype was counted a few times. V usage is TRBV24-1 and J usage is TRBJ2-3; D possibly corresponds to TRBD2 (6 bases). The CDR3 loop spans 13 amino acids. Germline V gene sequence: CDR1 KGHDR, CDR2 SFDVKD. The V end lost 8 bases, the J end lost 6 bases, and 14 bases lay between the germline ends. The CDR3, as DNA: TGTGCCACCACCGGAGGGACCGAGGATACGCAGTATTTT. Translation: CATTGGTEDTQYF.

The chain recombines TRBV6-2 or TRBV6-3 with TRBJ1-6, with 10 bases identical to TRBD1. CDR1 MNHEY and CDR2 SVGEGT come from the germline V gene. V shed 6 bases, J shed 6 bases, and the junction held 2 bases outside the gene matches. This CDR3 is built from 14 residues. The CDR3 loop is CASRWTGGNSPLHF. CDR3 DNA sequence: TGTGCCAGCAGATGGACAGGGGGTAATTCACCCCTCCACTTT.

This clonotype was found a few times. This chain joins TRBV11-2 and TRBJ2-5; D is perhaps TRBD1 (6 bases). The V and J ends lost 3 bases and 1 base respectively, with 18 bases between them. The CDR3 spans 17 residues. Per the germline V gene, CDR1 is SGHAT and CDR2 is FQNNGV. CDR3 amino acids: CASSFSLARGSQETQYF. The DNA of the CDR3 is TGTGCCAGCAGCTTCTCTTTAGCAAGGGGGAGCCAAGAGACCCAGTACTTC.

This clonotype showed up just a few times. CDR3 amino acids: CASSFRPFSSTDTQYF. DNA of the CDR3: TGTGCCAGCAGCTTCCGGCCCTTCTCTAGCACAGATACGCAGTATTTT. V gene TRBV7-3 combines with J gene TRBJ2-3; D unclear. The CDR3 totals 16 residues. V lost 3 bases, J lost 0 bases, and 13 bases lay in between. CDR1 and CDR2 (germline): SGHTA, FQGTGA.

This rearrangement joins TRBV12-3 or TRBV12-4 to TRBJ1-5, with 9 bases matching TRBD1. The CDR3 consists of 16 residues. Losses at the gene ends were 6 bases for V and 6 bases for J; bases not matched to a gene: 12. The CDR3 DNA follows: TGTGCCAGCAGCCGCGGACAGGGGAGGACTCCTCAGCCCCAGCATTTT. This translates into CASSRGQGRTPQPQHF.

The sample holds a few counts of this clonotype. The V call is TRBV4-1, the J call TRBJ1-5; no firm D call. Trimming took 3 bases from V and 5 from J, leaving 17 bases between them. From germline, CDR1 is MGHRA and CDR2 YSYEKL. The CDR3 runs to 16 residues. The CDR3 region has the DNA TGCGCCAGCAGCCAGTTCTTGGAGAGAACTGATCAGCCCCAGCATTTT. It encodes CASSQFLERTDQPQHF.

The chain joins TRBV12-3 or TRBV12-4 to TRBJ2-5, with 7 bases identical to TRBD1. There are 16 residues in the CDR3. Germline trimming cut 6 bases from V and 4 bases from J; bases unmatched to any gene: 14. The CDR3 DNA reads TGTGCCAGCAGCCGGTTGGGACAGCTGGAGGCAGAGACCCAGTACTTC. It encodes CASSRLGQLEAETQYF.

The CDR3 is CASSLEVSADTQYF. CDR3 in DNA: TGTGCCAGCAGCTTAGAAGTCTCGGCAGATACGCAGTATTTT. This rearrangement joins TRBV11-2 to TRBJ2-3; no clear D gene. V lost 0 bases, J lost 4 bases, and 8 bases lay in between. CDR3 length: 14 residues. Germline CDR1 SGHAT, CDR2 FQNNGV.

Here the CDR3 reads CSVATPNTEAFF. CDR3 nucleotides: TGCAGCGTAGCCACACCGAACACTGAAGCTTTCTTT. The chain couples TRBV29-1 to TRBJ1-1; D unresolved. V lost 6 bases and J 1 base, leaving 9 bases between the germline ends. Germline V gene lookup returns CDR1 SQVTM and CDR2 ANQGSEA. This CDR3 is built from 12 residues.

The V call is TRBV28, the J call TRBJ2-1, with 10 bases identical to TRBD2. This CDR3 spans 13 amino acids. Trimming at V came to 8 bases and at J to 5 bases, leaving 3 bases not matched to a gene. Germline V gene data show CDR1 as MDHEN and CDR2 as SYDVKM. CDR3 in DNA: TGTGCCAGCTTTAGCGGGGGGAACAATGAGCAGTTCTTC. This gives the protein CASFSGGNNEQFF.

This clonotype has more than one count but fewer than ten. The rearrangement links TRBV12-3 or TRBV12-4 to TRBJ1-1, with D perhaps TRBD1 (5 bases). The CDR3 has 13 amino acids. V was clipped by 3 bases and J by 5 bases, with 10 bases between them. This CDR3 is CASSFKEGTEAFF. For the CDR3, the DNA is TGTGCCAGCAGTTTCAAAGAGGGGACTGAAGCTTTCTTT.

The CDR3 reads CASSLNGRGNADTQYF. The CDR3, as DNA: TGTGCCAGCAGCTTAAATGGCAGGGGTAACGCAGATACGCAGTATTTT. The chain joins TRBV7-3 to TRBJ2-3, with a possible D match to TRBD1 (6 bases). Trimming removed 1 base from V and 4 bases from J, with 15 bases in between. In germline, CDR1 is SGHTA, CDR2 FQGTGA. The CDR3 is 16 residues long.

V usage is TRBV20-1 and J usage is TRBJ2-7; D uncertain. Germline lookup yields CDR1 DFQATT and CDR2 SNEGSKA (reference sequence). Trimming removed 7 bases at V and 2 bases at J, with 9 bases between. The CDR3 is 11 amino acids. For the CDR3, the DNA is TGCAGTGTGTTTGATACCTACGAGCAGTACTTC. Translating it yields CSVFDTYEQYF.

This clonotype was seen a handful of times. The chain combines TRBV10-3 with TRBJ2-5, with 10 bases lining up with TRBD2. The V segment lost 4 bases and the J segment 5 bases; nucleotides outside the gene matches: 7. The CDR3 has 15 residues. Germline V CDR1 and CDR2: ENHRY, SYGVKD. CDR3 coding DNA: TGTGCCATCAGTGTTCGTGCTAGCGGGAGCGAGACCCAGTACTTC. Protein: CAISVRASGSETQYF.

The rearrangement uses TRBV10-3 and TRBJ1-5; 9 positions agree with TRBD1. J lost 4 bases, V lost 5 bases, and 3 bases had no gene match. The germline V gene has CDR1 ENHRY and CDR2 SYGVKD. The CDR3 length is 14 residues. CDR3 sequence: CAISPDRGNQPQHF. The CDR3 bases are TGTGCCATCAGTCCCGACAGGGGGAATCAGCCCCAGCATTTT.

This clonotype has just one count. The chain recombines TRBV11-1 with TRBJ2-1, with TRBD2 matching over 11 bases. The germline gives CDR1 SGHAT, CDR2 FQDESV (reference sequence). Germline trimming cut 4 bases from V and 4 bases from J; bases unmatched to any gene: 6. CDR3 length: 16 amino acids. CDR3 residues: CASSSIAGGVYNEQFF. The CDR3 DNA reads TGTGCCAGCAGCTCAATAGCGGGAGGGGTTTACAATGAGCAGTTCTTC.

This chain joins TRBV4-1 and TRBJ2-1; TRBD1 agrees at 9 bases. The germline V gene has CDR1 MGHRA and CDR2 YSYEKL. This CDR3 has 16 amino acids. V was pared by 6 bases and J by 3 bases, with 9 bases of the junction left unmatched. The CDR3 reads CASRRGPGQGYNEQFF. The CDR3 nucleotides read TGCGCCAGCAGGAGGGGCCCGGGACAGGGCTACAATGAGCAGTTCTTC.

The V call is TRBV28, the J call TRBJ2-3; D is possibly TRBD2 (5 bases). The germline V gene encodes CDR1 MDHEN and CDR2 SYDVKM. Trimming removed 5 bases at V and 10 bases at J, with 16 bases between. This CDR3 has 13 residues. The DNA for the CDR3 is TGTGCCAGCAGTGCGGACTGGGCAGTTCCGCAGTATTTT. Encoded protein: CASSADWAVPQYF.

This sequence joins TRBV18 and TRBJ2-7, with D perhaps TRBD1 or TRBD2 (5 bases each). Judging by the DNA end, TRBJ2-5 fits better; the J call may be wrong. CDR3 size: 16 residues. Germline CDR1 and CDR2: KGHSH and LQKENI. CDR3 amino acids: CASSQGPIYSQETQYF. The CDR3 DNA reads as TGTGCCAGCTCACAGGGACCGATATATTCCCAAGAGACCCAGTACTTC.

The V gene is TRBV20-1, the J gene TRBJ2-7; 10 bases align to TRBD1. Per germline, CDR1 DFQATT and CDR2 SNEGSKA (reference sequence). Trimming took 4 bases from V and 4 from J; bases not matched to a gene: 1. CDR3 length: 12 amino acids. CDR3 protein: CSATGQGYEQYF. The CDR3 DNA reads as TGCAGTGCTACGGGACAGGGGTACGAGCAGTACTTC.